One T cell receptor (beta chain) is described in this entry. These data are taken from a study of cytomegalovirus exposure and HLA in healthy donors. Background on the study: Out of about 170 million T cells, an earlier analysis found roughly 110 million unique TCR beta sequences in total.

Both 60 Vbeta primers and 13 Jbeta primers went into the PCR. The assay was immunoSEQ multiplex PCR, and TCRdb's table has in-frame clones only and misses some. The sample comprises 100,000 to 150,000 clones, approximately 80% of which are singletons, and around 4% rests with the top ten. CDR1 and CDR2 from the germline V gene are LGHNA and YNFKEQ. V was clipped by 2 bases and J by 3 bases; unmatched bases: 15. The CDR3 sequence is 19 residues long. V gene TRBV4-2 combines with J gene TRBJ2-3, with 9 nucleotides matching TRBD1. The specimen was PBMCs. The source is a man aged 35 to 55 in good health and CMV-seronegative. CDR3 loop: CASSQQLGQGVGTTDTQYF. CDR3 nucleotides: TGTGCCAGCAGCCAACAGTTGGGACAGGGAGTAGGCACTACAGATACGCAGTATTTT.